This T cell receptor beta chain came from a study of blood T cell repertoires in COVID-19. About the study: Sites in the United States, Italy and Spain provided acute and convalescent COVID-19 samples.

Germline CDR1 and CDR2: ENHRY and SYGVKD. V lost 6 bases, J lost 6 bases, and 14 bases lay in between. This CDR3 contains 14 residues. Profiled with immunoSEQ multiplex PCR; TCRdb holds only in-frame clones, not every one. Of around 230,000 clones detected, approximately 82% appear once; the ten largest clones hold roughly 8.2%. The clonotype originates from a woman aged 45-65 years with acute or convalescent COVID-19. The rearrangement uses TRBV10-3 and TRBJ2-2; possibly TRBD1 for D (5 bases). The specimen was peripheral blood. This CDR3 reads CAIRSQGKPGELFF. CDR3 nucleotides: TGTGCCATCAGATCTCAGGGAAAACCCGGGGAGCTGTTTTTT.